This T cell receptor (beta chain) derives from a study of cytomegalovirus exposure and HLA in healthy donors. Across the whole study: A data release that came early held tens of millions of unique TCRs from HLA-typed donors.

Nominal health characterized the donors when sampled, though unrecorded immune exposures were likely. With 60 Vbeta and 13 Jbeta primers, the PCR was carried out. TCRdb's table, derived via immunoSEQ multiplex PCR, lists solely in-frame clones and lacks some. Of around 150,000 clones listed, 75% to 80% are singletons. Sample: PBMCs. This clonotype originated in a woman between 50 and 59 years old in good health and CMV-seropositive.

The CDR3 region has the DNA TGCGCCAGCAGCTTGTGGGACACTAGCGGCCGCTCCTACAATGAGCAGTTCTTC. It specifies CASSLWDTSGRSYNEQFF. The chain employs TRBV5-1 and TRBJ2-1; 8 bases are shared with TRBD2. Looked up from germline, CDR1 is SGHRS and CDR2 is YFSETQ. The CDR3 totals 18 residues. The trim removed 1 base at V and 0 bases at J, leaving 9 bases unmatched.